This T cell receptor (beta chain) was observed in a study of neoadjuvant anti-PD-1 for oral cavity cancer. Looking at the study overall: Non-progressing patients received a fourth nivolumab dose near day 43, then surgery on days 50-56.

In regard to this clone: The antigen is unknown.

Measured with immunoSEQ multiplex PCR; TCRdb has only the in-frame clones, and not every one. The sample holds around 81,000 clones; approximately 80% are singletons and the top ten take 2.5% to 4%. Study findings and constraints: TCR analyses covered only a few patients per response group.

Trimming left V 3 bases short and J 5 bases short, with 14 bases between. The CDR3 loop spans 14 amino acids. Looked up from germline, CDR1 is SGHNT and CDR2 is YYREEE (reference sequence). The TCR was taken from a person aged 35-79 years with oral cavity squamous cell carcinoma. Specimen: PBMCs, collected before nivolumab (anti-PD-1) treatment. The V call is TRBV5-4, the J call TRBJ1-1; D possibly corresponds to TRBD1 (6 bases). The CDR3 reads CASSSKQGWTEAFF. CDR3 coding DNA: TGTGCCAGCAGCTCGAAACAGGGCTGGACTGAAGCTTTCTTT.